These 8 T cell receptor beta chains came from one sample sequenced in a study of blood T cell repertoires in COVID-19. Generated by immunoSEQ multiplex PCR, the TCRdb table keeps only in-frame clones and is missing some. The sample has 75,000 to 100,000 clones; under 85% are singletons. Sequenced sample: peripheral blood. Source of these receptors: a man between 65 and 85 years old with acute or convalescent COVID-19.

This clone was recorded only once. The rearrangement links TRBV7-2 to TRBJ2-3, with 10 nucleotides matching TRBD2. The CDR3 sequence is 16 residues long. CDR1 and CDR2 from the germline V gene are SGHTA and FQGNSA. Trimming removed 5 bases from V and 1 base from J; junction bases left unmatched: 6. The CDR3, as DNA: TGTGCCAGCAGCCGCCGGACTAGCGGAGGCACAGATACGCAGTATTTT. Amino acid sequence: CASSRRTSGGTDTQYF.

Concerning this clone itself: Other DNA variants within this sample encode the same CDR3. The J gene is TRBJ2-1, the V gene TRBV18; TRBD1 is a possible D gene (6 bases). The germline V gene encodes CDR1 KGHSH and CDR2 LQKENI. This CDR3 is built from 15 residues. Trimming pared 3 bases from V and 6 bases from J, leaving 15 bases between. CDR3 residues: CASSPGQGKGNEQFF. The CDR3 bases are TGTGCCAGCTCACCGGGGCAGGGGAAAGGCAATGAGCAGTTCTTC.

The rearrangement links TRBV18 to TRBJ2-3; D is ambiguous. The V end lost 2 bases, the J end lost 0 bases, and 6 bases lay between the germline ends. The CDR3 extends over 14 amino acids. From germline, CDR1 is KGHSH and CDR2 LQKENI. CDR3 sequence: CASSPTQSTDTQYF. Written as DNA, the CDR3 is TGTGCCAGCTCACCAACCCAGAGCACAGATACGCAGTATTTT.

The gene calls are TRBV7-8 and TRBJ1-5, with D unresolved. Trimming left V 1 base short and J 2 bases short, with 9 bases between. The CDR3 has 15 residues. CDR1 SGHVS and CDR2 FQNEAQ come from the germline V gene. DNA of the CDR3: TGTGCCAGCAGCTTAGGGTGGCAGGGCAATCAGCCCCAGCATTTT. It yields the protein CASSLGWQGNQPQHF.

The chain is built from TRBV3-1 (or the pseudogene TRBV3-2) and TRBJ2-5; 12 bases agree with TRBD1. V shed 1 base and J 1 base; nucleotides not matched to a gene: 7. This CDR3 region has 18 residues. Germline V CDR1 and CDR2: LGHDT, YNNKEL (reference sequence). The CDR3 DNA reads as TGTGCCAGCAGCCAAGCAGGGGACAGGGGGCGCGGCCAAGAGACCCAGTACTTC. This codes for CASSQAGDRGRGQETQYF.

The CDR3 nucleotides read TGTGCCAGCAGTTTACCGGACACGCCCCAGCATTTT. This codes for CASSLPDTPQHF. V gene TRBV28 combines with J gene TRBJ1-5; possibly TRBD1 for D (5 bases). Germline loops: CDR1 MDHEN, CDR2 SYDVKM. Trimming stripped 2 bases from V and 9 bases from J, with 8 bases between. The CDR3 contains 12 residues.

The chain is built from TRBV19 and TRBJ2-4; a weak D match, TRBD1 (6 bases). Looked up from germline, CDR1 is LNHDA and CDR2 is SQIVND (reference sequence). The CDR3 loop spans 13 amino acids. V dropped 7 bases and J dropped 8 bases, with 15 bases sitting between them. The CDR3 sequence: CASKGRGVDIQYF. Here the CDR3 DNA reads TGTGCCAGTAAGGGCAGGGGAGTGGACATTCAGTACTTC.

The rearrangement joins TRBV5-4 to TRBJ2-1, with 11 bases lining up with TRBD2. Losses at the gene ends were 4 bases for V and 5 bases for J; bases not matched to a gene: 5. CDR1 is SGHNT and CDR2 is YYREEE in the germline V gene (reference sequence). The CDR3 contains 15 residues. The CDR3 reads CASSAPGLADNEQFF. The CDR3 nucleotides read TGTGCCAGCAGCGCCCCGGGACTAGCGGACAATGAGCAGTTCTTC.